The clone carrying this TCR beta chain was observed once. Its target is unknown. While unrecorded immune exposures were likely, the donors were nominally healthy when sampled. The entry originates in a study of cytomegalovirus exposure and HLA in healthy donors. Researchers ran the PCR with 60 Vbeta and 13 Jbeta primers. The assay was immunoSEQ multiplex PCR, and TCRdb's table has in-frame clones only and misses some. The data contain some 150,000 clones, 82% of them seen just once; the ten biggest clones take up just over 8%. This CDR3 is 13 amino acids long. V shed 2 bases and J 7 bases; nucleotides not matched to a gene: 3. Germline assignment: CDR1 SGHKS and CDR2 YYEKEE (reference sequence). Study-wide findings and caveats: Later analysis identified a missense DCLRE1C variant that was linked to TCR beta V- and J-gene trimming.

This sequence joins TRBV5-5 and TRBJ2-1, with TRBD1 matching 7 bases. The receptor comes from a woman aged 50 to 60 in good health and CMV-seropositive. Source material: PBMCs. The CDR3 DNA is TGTGCCAGCAGCTTTCCCAGGGGGAATGAGCAGTTCTTC. Amino acids: CASSFPRGNEQFF.